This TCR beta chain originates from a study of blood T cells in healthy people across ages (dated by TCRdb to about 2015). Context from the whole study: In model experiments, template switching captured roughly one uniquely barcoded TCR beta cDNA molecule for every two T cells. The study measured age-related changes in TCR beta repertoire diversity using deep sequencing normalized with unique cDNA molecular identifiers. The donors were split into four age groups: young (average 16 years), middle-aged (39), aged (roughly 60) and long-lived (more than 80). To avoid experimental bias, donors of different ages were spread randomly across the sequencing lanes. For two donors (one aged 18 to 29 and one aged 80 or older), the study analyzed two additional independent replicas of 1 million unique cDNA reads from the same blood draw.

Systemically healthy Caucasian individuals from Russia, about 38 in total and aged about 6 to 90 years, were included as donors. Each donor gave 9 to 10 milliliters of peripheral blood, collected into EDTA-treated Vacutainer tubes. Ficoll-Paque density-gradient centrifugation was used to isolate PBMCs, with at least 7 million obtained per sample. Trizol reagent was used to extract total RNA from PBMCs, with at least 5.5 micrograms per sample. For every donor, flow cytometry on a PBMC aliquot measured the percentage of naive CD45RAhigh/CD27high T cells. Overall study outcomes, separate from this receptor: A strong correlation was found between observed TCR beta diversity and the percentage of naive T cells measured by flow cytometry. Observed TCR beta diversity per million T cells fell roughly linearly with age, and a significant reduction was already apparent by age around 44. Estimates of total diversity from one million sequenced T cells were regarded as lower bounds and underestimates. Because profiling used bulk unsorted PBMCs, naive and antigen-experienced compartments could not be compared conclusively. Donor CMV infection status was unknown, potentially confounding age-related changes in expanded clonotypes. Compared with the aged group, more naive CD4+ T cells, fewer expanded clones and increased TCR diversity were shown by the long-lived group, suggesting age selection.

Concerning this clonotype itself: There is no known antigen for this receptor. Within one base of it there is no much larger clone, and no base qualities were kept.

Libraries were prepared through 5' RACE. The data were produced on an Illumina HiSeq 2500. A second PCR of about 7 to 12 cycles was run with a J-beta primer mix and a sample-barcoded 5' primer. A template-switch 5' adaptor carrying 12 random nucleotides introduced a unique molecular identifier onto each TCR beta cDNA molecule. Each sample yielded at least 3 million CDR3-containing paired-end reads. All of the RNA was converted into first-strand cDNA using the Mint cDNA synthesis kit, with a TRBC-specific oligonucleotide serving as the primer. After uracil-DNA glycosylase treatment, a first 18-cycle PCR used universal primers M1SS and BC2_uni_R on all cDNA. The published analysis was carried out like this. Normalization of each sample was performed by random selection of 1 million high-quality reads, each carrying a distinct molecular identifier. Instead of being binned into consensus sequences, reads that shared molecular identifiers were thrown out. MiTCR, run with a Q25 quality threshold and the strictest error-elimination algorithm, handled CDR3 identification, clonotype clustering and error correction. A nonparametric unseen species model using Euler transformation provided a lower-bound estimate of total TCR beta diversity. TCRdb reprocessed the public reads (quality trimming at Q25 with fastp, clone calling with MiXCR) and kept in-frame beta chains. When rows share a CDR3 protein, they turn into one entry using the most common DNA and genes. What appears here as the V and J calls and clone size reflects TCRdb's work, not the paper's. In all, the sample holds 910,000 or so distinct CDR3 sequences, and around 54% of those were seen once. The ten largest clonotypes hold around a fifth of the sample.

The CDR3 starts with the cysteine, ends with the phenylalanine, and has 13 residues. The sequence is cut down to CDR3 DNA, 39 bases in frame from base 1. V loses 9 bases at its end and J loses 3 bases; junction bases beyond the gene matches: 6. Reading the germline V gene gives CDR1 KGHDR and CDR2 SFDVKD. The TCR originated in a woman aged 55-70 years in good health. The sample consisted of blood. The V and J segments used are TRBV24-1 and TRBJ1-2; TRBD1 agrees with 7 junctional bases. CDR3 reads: CATAGTGDYGYTF. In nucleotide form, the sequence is TGTGCCACCGCCGGAACAGGGGACTATGGCTACACCTTC.